This TCR beta chain appears in the sequencing data of a study of Graves' ophthalmopathy and Graves' hyperthyroidism. For the study at large: At initial diagnosis, peripheral blood was obtained, and this preceded any treatment.

Comments on this clonotype: Since a much larger clone is just one base distant, this may be a read error.

The CDR3 covers 11 residues. Germline V gives CDR1 MNHNS, CDR2 SASEGT. For repertoire sequencing, the TCR beta CDR3 regions were amplified from RNA transcripts. Amplification began with first-round RT-PCR using HTBI primers, then second-round multiplex PCR was performed. Each CDR3 protein gets one entry after TCRdb re-called the multiplex PCR reads with MiXCR. The sample has 450,000 or so distinct CDR3 sequences; 13% to 15% are singletons. Every ophthalmopathy donor presented moderate-to-severe activity, CAS ≥3, NOSPECS ≥4 and duration under 3 months. Uncontrolled infections, pregnancy, lactation or other autoimmune diseases led to patient exclusion. The PBMC fraction was derived from around 9.5 ml of fresh peripheral blood.

This chain uses TRBV6-1 with TRBJ1-1, with D uncertain. The sequence came from a woman aged 25 to 45 with Graves' ophthalmopathy. The sample consisted of blood. DNA of the CDR3: TGTGCCTCAAGATGGGGAAATGAAGCTTGCTTT. Its protein is CASRWGNEACF.